The 18 T cell receptor beta chains below come from one sample, sequenced in a study of blood T cell repertoires in COVID-19. Using immunoSEQ multiplex PCR, the repertoire was profiled, and TCRdb retains in-frame clones only, with some absent. The sample lists around 120,000 clones; about 92% were seen once. The sample comprised peripheral blood. These receptors were taken from a man in his 60s with COVID-19, enrolled during active disease.

The rearrangement joins TRBV29-1 to TRBJ2-3, with a weak D call TRBD1 (5 bases). The CDR3 sequence is 12 residues long. Trimming took 7 bases from V and 6 from J, leaving 14 bases between them. CDR1 is SQVTM and CDR2 is ANQGSEA in the germline V gene. CDR3 sequence: CSARAHEDTQYF. CDR3 coding DNA: TGCAGCGCCAGGGCCCATGAGGATACGCAGTATTTT.

The chain carries TRBV9 and TRBJ2-2; D perhaps matches TRBD2 (5 bases). V was cut by 3 bases and J by 5 bases, with 17 bases left in between. Germline V lookup: CDR1 SGDLS, CDR2 YYNGEE. The CDR3 sequence is 16 residues long. DNA for the CDR3: TGTGCCAGCAGCGGGTCCTCGGGAAGGGTTACCGGGGAGCTGTTTTTT. Amino acids: CASSGSSGRVTGELFF.

The table lists this clone with a count of one. The genes are TRBV7-9 and TRBJ2-5; 7 bases align to TRBD1. V was clipped by 5 bases and J by 4 bases; unmatched bases: 10. CDR1 SEHNR and CDR2 FQNEAQ come from the germline V gene (reference sequence). The CDR3 is made up of 15 amino acids. The CDR3: CASSEQGERGETQYF. DNA for the CDR3: TGTGCCAGCAGCGAGCAGGGGGAGAGAGGAGAGACCCAGTACTTC.

The chain uses TRBV27 and TRBJ2-1; D possibly corresponds to TRBD1 (5 bases). Germline values: CDR1 MNHEY, CDR2 SMNVEV (reference sequence). Between the trimmed V and J ends, which lost 2 bases and 1 base, there was a span of 9 bases. CDR3 length equals 15 residues. This chain's CDR3 is CASSLNQGSYNEQFF. CDR3 DNA: TGTGCCAGCAGTTTAAACCAGGGATCCTACAATGAGCAGTTCTTC.

The genes are TRBV5-1 and TRBJ1-1, with TRBD1 as a possible D gene (5 bases). CDR1 SGHRS and CDR2 YFSETQ come from the germline V gene. This CDR3 has 15 amino acids. Trimming stripped 2 bases from V and 6 bases from J, with 17 bases between. The CDR3 protein is CASSFSDWGRAEAFF. Here the CDR3 DNA reads TGCGCCAGCAGCTTCTCCGACTGGGGCAGGGCTGAAGCTTTCTTT.

CDR3 residues: CASSISTENQPQHF. DNA for the CDR3: TGTGCCAGTAGTATTTCGACAGAAAATCAGCCCCAGCATTTT. The chain carries TRBV19 and TRBJ1-5; D may be TRBD1 (5 bases). This CDR3 has 14 amino acids. V gave up 3 bases and J gave up 4 bases, with 10 bases separating them. Germline CDR1 and CDR2: LNHDA and SQIVND (reference sequence).

This chain connects TRBV7-9 to TRBJ2-1; TRBD2 agrees at 12 bases. The CDR3 consists of 14 residues. V gave up 4 bases and J gave up 9 bases; unmatched junction bases: 4. Germline CDR1 SEHNR, CDR2 FQNEAQ (reference sequence). This CDR3 reads CASSYRLAGVEQFF. CDR3 bases: TGTGCCAGCAGCTATCGACTAGCGGGAGTTGAGCAGTTCTTC.

The gene calls are TRBV7-2 and TRBJ1-5; tentatively, D is TRBD1 (5 bases). Germline assignment: CDR1 SGHTA and CDR2 FQGNSA. Trimming removed 5 bases at V and 4 bases at J, with 18 bases between. The CDR3 is made up of 16 amino acids. DNA for the CDR3: TGTGCCAGCAGCCCTAATATCAGGGAATTGAATCAGCCCCAGCATTTT. It translates to CASSPNIRELNQPQHF.

The chain carries TRBV28 and TRBJ1-1; 8 positions agree with TRBD1. Germline CDR1 MDHEN, CDR2 SYDVKM. This CDR3 contains 14 residues. Trimming removed 3 bases from V and 11 bases from J; junction bases left unmatched: 11. The CDR3 region is CASSFPPGQGWAFF. As DNA, the CDR3 is TGTGCCAGCAGTTTCCCGCCCGGACAGGGTTGGGCTTTCTTT.

The rearrangement joins TRBV4-2 to TRBJ1-2; TRBD1 is a possible D gene (5 bases). Germline CDR1 is LGHNA and CDR2 is YNFKEQ. The ends were cut back, 5 bases at V and 3 bases at J, with 19 bases in the middle. The CDR3 runs 16 residues. CDR3 DNA sequence: TGTGCCAGCAGCATAGCCTCAGGGATCTCGGACTATGGCTACACCTTC. Its translation is CASSIASGISDYGYTF.

The rearrangement joins TRBV4-1 to TRBJ2-1; D is ambiguous. This CDR3 spans 13 amino acids. CDR1 and CDR2 from the germline V gene are MGHRA and YSYEKL. V was cut by 1 base and J by 8 bases, with 9 bases left in between. This CDR3 is CASSQAGLDEQFF. CDR3 bases: TGCGCCAGCAGCCAAGCCGGGTTGGATGAGCAGTTCTTC.

In regard to this clone: A read error may produce the germline difference seen at one junction end. The chain links TRBV5-1 to TRBJ2-2; D is possibly TRBD2 (6 bases). The CDR3 extends over 15 amino acids. Germline assignment: CDR1 SGHRS and CDR2 YFSETQ. This chain's CDR3 is CASRLVGGNTGELFF. The CDR3 DNA follows: TGCGCCAGCAGGTTGGTGGGAGGAAACACCGGGGAGCTGTTTTTT.

The chain couples TRBV9 to TRBJ1-4; no definite D call. Trimming took 0 bases from V and 0 from J, leaving 9 bases between them. This CDR3 has 16 amino acids. Germline V lookup: CDR1 SGDLS, CDR2 YYNGEE. The CDR3 sequence is CASSVELFTTNEKLFF. For the CDR3, the DNA is TGTGCCAGCAGCGTAGAACTCTTCACAACTAATGAAAAACTGTTTTTT.

This clone was seen once. V is TRBV6-5 and J is TRBJ2-5; D is perhaps TRBD2 (6 bases). Germline V lookup: CDR1 MNHEY, CDR2 SVGAGI. Trimming pared 0 bases from V and 4 bases from J, leaving 9 bases between. The CDR3 extends over 14 amino acids. CDR3 in DNA: TGTGCCAGCAGTTACTCTTCCGGGGGAGAGACCCAGTACTTC. Protein: CASSYSSGGETQYF.

The rearrangement joins TRBV11-2 to TRBJ2-2; TRBD1 matches 8 bases. CDR1 and CDR2 (germline): SGHAT, FQNNGV. This CDR3 contains 18 residues. Unmatched junction bases numbered 12, after V lost 1 base and J lost 5 bases. This CDR3 is CASSLGQGITLGTGELFF. The CDR3 DNA is TGTGCCAGCAGCTTAGGACAGGGGATAACCCTAGGGACCGGGGAGCTGTTTTTT.

This clone appeared a single time. Other DNA sequences of this sample code for an identical CDR3. V usage is TRBV29-1 and J usage is TRBJ1-2, with D possibly TRBD1 on 6 matching bases. CDR3 length equals 12 residues. Per the germline V gene, CDR1 is SQVTM and CDR2 is ANQGSEA. Trimming removed 4 bases at V and 0 bases at J, with 6 bases between. The CDR3 DNA reads TGCAGCGTTGGACAGGCTAACTATGGCTACACCTTC. This gives the protein CSVGQANYGYTF.

The chain has TRBV4-1 and TRBJ2-1; 8 bases match TRBD2. Trimming at V came to 0 bases and at J to 9 bases, leaving 16 bases not matched to a gene. This CDR3 comprises 18 residues. CDR1 and CDR2 from the germline V gene are MGHRA and YSYEKL. The CDR3 reads CASSQDRKGTGGPVEQFF. The CDR3 coding sequence is TGCGCCAGCAGCCAAGATCGGAAGGGAACGGGAGGGCCCGTTGAGCAGTTCTTC.

This chain links TRBV30 with TRBJ1-2, with D possibly matching TRBD1 (6 bases). This CDR3 is built from 12 residues. V dropped 2 bases and J dropped 4 bases, with 8 bases sitting between them. Germline V gene data show CDR1 as GTSNPN and CDR2 as SVGIG (reference sequence). The CDR3: CAWSTTGYGYTF. The CDR3 DNA is TGTGCCTGGAGTACGACAGGCTATGGCTACACCTTC.